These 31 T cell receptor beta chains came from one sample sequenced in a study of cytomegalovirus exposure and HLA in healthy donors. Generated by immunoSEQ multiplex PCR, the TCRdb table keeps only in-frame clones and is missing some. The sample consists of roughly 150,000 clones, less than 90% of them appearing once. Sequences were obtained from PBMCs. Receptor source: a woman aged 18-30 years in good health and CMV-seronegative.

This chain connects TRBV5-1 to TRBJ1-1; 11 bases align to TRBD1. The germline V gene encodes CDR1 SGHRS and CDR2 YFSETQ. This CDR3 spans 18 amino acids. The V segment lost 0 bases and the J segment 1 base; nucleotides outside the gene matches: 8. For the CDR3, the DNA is TGCGCCAGCAGCTTGGGTGCGTGGACAGGGGGCAAGAACACTGAAGCTTTCTTT. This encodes CASSLGAWTGGKNTEAFF. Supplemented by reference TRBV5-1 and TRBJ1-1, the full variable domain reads KAGVTQTPRYLIKTRGQQVTLSCSPISGHRSVSWYQQTPGQGLQFLFEYFSETQRNKGNFPGRFSGRQFSNSRSEMNVSTLELGDSALYLCASSLGAWTGGKNTEAFFGQGTRLTVV.

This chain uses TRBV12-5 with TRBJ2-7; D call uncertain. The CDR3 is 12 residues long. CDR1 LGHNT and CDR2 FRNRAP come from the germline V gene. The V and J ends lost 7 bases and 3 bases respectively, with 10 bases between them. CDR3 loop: CASARLRYEQYF. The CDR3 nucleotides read TGTGCTAGTGCGAGACTTCGCTACGAGCAGTACTTC.

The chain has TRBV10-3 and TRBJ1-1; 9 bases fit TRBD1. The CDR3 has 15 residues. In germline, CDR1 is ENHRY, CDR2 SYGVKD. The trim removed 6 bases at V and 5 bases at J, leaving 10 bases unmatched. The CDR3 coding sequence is TGTGCCATCAGGGAGGCACAGGGGGCATCTACTGAAGCTTTCTTT. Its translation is CAIREAQGASTEAFF.

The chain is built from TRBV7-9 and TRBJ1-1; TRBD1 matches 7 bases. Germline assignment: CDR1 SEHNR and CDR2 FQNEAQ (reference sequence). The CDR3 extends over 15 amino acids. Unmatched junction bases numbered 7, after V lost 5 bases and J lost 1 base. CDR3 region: CASSPTGVQNTEAFF. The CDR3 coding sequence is TGTGCCAGCAGCCCCACAGGGGTCCAGAACACTGAAGCTTTCTTT.

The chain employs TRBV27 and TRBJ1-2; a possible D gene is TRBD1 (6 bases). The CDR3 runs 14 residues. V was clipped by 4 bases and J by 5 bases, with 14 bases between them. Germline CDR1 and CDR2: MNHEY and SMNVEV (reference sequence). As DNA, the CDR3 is TGTGCCAGCAGTTCGGATCGAGGGGGTTATGGCTACACCTTC. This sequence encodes CASSSDRGGYGYTF.

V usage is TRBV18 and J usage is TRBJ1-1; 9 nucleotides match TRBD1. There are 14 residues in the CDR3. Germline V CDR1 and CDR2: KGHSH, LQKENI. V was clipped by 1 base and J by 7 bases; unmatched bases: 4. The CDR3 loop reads CASSPQGQGIEAFF. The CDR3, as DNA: TGTGCCAGCTCACCACAGGGACAGGGAATTGAAGCTTTCTTT.

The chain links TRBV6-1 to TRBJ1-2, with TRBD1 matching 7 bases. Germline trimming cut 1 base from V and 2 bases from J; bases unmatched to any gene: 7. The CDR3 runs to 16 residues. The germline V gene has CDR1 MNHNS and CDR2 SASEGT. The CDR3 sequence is CASSEGPRGQNYGYTF. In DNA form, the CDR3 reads TGTGCCAGCAGTGAAGGTCCTAGGGGACAGAACTATGGCTACACCTTC.

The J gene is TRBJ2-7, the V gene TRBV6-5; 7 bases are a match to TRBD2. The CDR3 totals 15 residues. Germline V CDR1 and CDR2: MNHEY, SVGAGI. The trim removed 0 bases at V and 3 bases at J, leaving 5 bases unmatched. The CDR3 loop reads CASSYSSGGGYEQYF. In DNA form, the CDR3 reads TGTGCCAGCAGTTACTCGTCAGGCGGGGGCTACGAGCAGTACTTC.

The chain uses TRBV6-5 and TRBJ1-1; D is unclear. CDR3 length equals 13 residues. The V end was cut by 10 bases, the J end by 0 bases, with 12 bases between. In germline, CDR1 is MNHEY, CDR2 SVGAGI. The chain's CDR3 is CATTNSVNTEAFF. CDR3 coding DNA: TGTGCCACTACGAATAGCGTGAACACTGAAGCTTTCTTT.

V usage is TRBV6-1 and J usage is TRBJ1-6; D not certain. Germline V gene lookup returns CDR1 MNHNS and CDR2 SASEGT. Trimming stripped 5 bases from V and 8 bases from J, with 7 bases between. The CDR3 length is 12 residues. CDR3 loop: CASSQYYSPLHF. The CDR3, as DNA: TGTGCCAGCAGTCAGTATTATTCACCCCTCCACTTT.

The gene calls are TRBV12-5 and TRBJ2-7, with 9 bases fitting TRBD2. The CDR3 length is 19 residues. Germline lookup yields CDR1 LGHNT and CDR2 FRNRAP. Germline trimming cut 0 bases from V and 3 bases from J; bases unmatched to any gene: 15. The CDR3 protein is CASGLVRYSGREGRYEQYF. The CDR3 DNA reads TGTGCTAGTGGTTTGGTACGATATTCGGGGCGGGAGGGCCGCTACGAGCAGTACTTC.

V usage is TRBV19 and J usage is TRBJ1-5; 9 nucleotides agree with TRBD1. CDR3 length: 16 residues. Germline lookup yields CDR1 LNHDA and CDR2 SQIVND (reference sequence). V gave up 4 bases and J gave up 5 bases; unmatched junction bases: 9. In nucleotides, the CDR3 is TGTGCCAGTAGTACCCCGGACAGGGGAAGGGATCAGCCCCAGCATTTT. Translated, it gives CASSTPDRGRDQPQHF.

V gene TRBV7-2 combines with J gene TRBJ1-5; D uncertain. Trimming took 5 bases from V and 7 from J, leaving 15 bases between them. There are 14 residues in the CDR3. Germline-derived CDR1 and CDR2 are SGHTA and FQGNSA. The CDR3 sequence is CASSADGVRQPQHF. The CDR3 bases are TGTGCCAGCAGCGCAGACGGGGTTCGACAGCCCCAGCATTTT.

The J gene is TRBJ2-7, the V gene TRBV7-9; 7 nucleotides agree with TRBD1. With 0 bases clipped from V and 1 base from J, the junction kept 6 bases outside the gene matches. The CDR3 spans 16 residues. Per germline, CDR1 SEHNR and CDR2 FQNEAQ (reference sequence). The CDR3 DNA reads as TGTGCCAGCAGCTTAGCCAGACAGGGCCTATCCTACGAGCAGTACTTC. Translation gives CASSLARQGLSYEQYF.

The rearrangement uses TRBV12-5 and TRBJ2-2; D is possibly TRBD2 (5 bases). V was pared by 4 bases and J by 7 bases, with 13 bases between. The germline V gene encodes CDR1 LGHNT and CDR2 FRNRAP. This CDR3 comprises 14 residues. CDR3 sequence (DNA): TGTGCTAGTGGTTCCCTCCGAGGGCGCGGGGAGCTGTTTTTT. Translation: CASGSLRGRGELFF.

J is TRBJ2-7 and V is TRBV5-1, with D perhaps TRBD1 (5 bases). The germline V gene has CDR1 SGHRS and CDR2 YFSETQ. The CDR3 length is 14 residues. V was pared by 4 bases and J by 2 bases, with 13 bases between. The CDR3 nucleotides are TGCGCCAGCAGCATCGACAGAAGAGCCTACGAGCAGTACTTC. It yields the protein CASSIDRRAYEQYF.

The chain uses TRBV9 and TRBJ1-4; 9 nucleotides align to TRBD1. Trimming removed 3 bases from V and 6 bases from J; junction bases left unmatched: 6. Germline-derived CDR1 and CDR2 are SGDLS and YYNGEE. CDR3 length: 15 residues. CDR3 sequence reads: CASSAGTGRDEKLFF. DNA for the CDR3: TGTGCCAGCAGCGCCGGGACAGGGAGGGATGAAAAACTGTTTTTT.

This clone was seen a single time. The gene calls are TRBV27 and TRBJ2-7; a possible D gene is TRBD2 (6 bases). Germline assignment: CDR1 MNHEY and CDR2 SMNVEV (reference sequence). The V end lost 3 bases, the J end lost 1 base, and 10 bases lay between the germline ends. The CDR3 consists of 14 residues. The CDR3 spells CASSFGTGSYEQYF. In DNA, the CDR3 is TGTGCCAGCAGTTTTGGGACTGGATCCTACGAGCAGTACTTC.

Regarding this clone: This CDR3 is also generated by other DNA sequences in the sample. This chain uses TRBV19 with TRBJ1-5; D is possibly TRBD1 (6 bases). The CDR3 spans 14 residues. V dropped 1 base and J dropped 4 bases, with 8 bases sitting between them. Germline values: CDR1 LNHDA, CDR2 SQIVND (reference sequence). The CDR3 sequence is CASSIVRGNQPQHF. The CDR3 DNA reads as TGTGCCAGTAGTATAGTTAGGGGGAATCAGCCCCAGCATTTT. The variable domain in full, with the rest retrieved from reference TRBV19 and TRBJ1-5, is DGGITQSPKYLFRKEGQNVTLSCEQNLNHDAMYWYRQDPGQGLRLIYYSQIVNDFQKGDIAEGYSVSREKKESFPLTVTSAQKNPTAFYLCASSIVRGNQPQHFGDGTRLSIL.

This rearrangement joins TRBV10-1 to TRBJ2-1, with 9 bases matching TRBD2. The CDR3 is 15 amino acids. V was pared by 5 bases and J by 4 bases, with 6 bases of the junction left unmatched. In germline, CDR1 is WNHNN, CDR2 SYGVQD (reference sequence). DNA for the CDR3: TGCGCCAGCAGTAGCTCGACTAGCGGTTACAATGAGCAGTTCTTC. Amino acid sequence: CASSSSTSGYNEQFF.

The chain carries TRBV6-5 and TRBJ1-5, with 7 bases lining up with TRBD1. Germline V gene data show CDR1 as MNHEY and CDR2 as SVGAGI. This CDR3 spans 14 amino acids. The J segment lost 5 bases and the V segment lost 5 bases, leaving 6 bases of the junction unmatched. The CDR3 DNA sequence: TGTGCCAGCAGTCTCAGGGGGACGGATCAGCCCCAGCATTTT. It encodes CASSLRGTDQPQHF.

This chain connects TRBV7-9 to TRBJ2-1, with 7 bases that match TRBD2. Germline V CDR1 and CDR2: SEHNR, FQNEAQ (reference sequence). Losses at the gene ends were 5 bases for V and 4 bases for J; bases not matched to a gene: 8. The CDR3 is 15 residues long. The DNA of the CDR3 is TGTGCCAGCAGCCGACTAGCTCCGGCGTACAATGAGCAGTTCTTC. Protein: CASSRLAPAYNEQFF.

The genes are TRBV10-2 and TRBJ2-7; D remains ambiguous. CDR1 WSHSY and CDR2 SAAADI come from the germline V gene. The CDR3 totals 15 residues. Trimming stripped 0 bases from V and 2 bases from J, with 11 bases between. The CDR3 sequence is CASSESSAFTYEQYF. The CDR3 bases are TGCGCCAGCAGTGAGTCTTCTGCGTTTACCTACGAGCAGTACTTC.

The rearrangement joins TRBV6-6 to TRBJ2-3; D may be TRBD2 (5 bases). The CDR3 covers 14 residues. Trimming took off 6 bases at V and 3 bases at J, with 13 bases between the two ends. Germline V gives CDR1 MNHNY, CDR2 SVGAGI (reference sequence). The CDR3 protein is CASSGLRGTDTQYF. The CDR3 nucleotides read TGTGCCAGCAGCGGACTCCGGGGAACAGATACGCAGTATTTT.

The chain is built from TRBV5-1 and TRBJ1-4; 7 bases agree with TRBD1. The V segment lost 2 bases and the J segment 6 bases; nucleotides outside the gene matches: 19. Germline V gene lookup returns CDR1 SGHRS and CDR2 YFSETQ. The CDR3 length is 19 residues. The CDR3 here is CASSFLPLDRADSDEKLFF. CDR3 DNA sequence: TGCGCCAGCAGCTTCCTCCCACTAGACAGGGCCGATTCGGATGAAAAACTGTTTTTT.

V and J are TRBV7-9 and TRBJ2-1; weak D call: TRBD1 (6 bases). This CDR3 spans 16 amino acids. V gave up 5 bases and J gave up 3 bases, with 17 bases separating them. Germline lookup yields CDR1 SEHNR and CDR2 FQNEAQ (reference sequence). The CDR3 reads CASSPRTGRGYNEQFF. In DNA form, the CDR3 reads TGTGCCAGCAGCCCGAGAACAGGGCGAGGCTACAATGAGCAGTTCTTC.

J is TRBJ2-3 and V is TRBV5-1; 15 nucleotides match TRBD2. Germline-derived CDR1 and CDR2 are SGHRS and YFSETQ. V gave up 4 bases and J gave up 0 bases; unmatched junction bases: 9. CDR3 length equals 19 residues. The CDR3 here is CASSILGTSGGSSTDTQYF. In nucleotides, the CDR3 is TGCGCCAGCAGCATCCTGGGGACTAGCGGGGGGTCGAGCACAGATACGCAGTATTTT.

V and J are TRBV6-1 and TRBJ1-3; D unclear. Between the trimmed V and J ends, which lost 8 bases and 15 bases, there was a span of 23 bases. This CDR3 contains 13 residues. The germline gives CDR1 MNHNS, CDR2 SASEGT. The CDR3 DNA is TGTGCCAGCGAAGCGCCGGTCCTGCGAAGCCAATATTTT. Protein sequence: CASEAPVLRSQYF.

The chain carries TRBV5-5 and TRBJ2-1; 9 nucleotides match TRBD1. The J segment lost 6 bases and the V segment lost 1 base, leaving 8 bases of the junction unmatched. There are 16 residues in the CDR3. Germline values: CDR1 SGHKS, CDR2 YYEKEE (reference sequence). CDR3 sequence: CASSLTLQGALNEQFF. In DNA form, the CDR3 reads TGTGCCAGCAGCTTGACGCTACAGGGGGCACTCAATGAGCAGTTCTTC.

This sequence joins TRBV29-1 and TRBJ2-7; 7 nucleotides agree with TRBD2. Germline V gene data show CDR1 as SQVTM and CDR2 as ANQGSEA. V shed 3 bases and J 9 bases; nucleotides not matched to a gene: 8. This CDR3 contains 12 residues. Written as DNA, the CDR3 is TGCAGCGTTGAGAGCGGGACCCTGGGGCAGTACTTC. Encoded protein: CSVESGTLGQYF.

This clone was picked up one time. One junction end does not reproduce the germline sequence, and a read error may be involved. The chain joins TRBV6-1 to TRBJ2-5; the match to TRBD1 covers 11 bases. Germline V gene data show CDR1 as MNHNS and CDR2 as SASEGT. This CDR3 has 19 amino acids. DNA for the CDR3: TGTGCCAGCAGAGAAGCCAGAGGACAGGGGGCTTCCCTCCAAGAGACCCAGTACTTC. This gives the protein CASREARGQGASLQETQYF.